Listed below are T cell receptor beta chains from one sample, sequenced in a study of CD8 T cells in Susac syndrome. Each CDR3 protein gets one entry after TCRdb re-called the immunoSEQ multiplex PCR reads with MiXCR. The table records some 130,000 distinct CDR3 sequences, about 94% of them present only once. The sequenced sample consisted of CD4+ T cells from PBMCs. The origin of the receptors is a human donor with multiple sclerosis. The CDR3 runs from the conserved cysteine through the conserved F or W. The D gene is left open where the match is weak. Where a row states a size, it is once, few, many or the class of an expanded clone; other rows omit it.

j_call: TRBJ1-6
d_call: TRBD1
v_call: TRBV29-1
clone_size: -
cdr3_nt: TGCAGTGGGTGGGACAGGGCAGGATCACCCCTCCACTTT
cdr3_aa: CSGWDRAGSPLHF

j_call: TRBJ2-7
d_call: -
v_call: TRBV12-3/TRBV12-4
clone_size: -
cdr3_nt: TGTGCCAGCCGACCTCAGGGTGACGAGCAGTACTTC
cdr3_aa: CASRPQGDEQYF

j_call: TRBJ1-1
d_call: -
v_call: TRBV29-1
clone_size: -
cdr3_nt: TGCAGCGTTAGAAACCTGATGAACACTGAAGCTTTCTTT
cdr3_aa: CSVRNLMNTEAFF

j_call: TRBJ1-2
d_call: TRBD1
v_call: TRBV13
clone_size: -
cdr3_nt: TGTGCCAGCAGCCAGGACAGGGGGCGGCGTGGCTACACCTTC
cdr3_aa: CASSQDRGRRGYTF

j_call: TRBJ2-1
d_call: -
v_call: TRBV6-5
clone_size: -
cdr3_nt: TGTGCCAGCACCGAAGTCGGCGAGCAGTTCTTC
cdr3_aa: CASTEVGEQFF

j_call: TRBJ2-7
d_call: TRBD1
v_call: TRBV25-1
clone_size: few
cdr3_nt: TGTGCCAGCAGTGAAGCCAGGGGGAAAGGGTCCTACGAGCAGTACTTC
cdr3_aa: CASSEARGKGSYEQYF

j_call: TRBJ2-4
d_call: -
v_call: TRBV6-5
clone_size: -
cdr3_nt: TGTGCCAGCAGTTACGAGCGCATTCAGTACTTC
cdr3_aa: CASSYERIQYF

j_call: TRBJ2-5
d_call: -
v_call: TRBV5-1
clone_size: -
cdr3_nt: TGCGCCAGCAGCTTGGGACACCAGGGAGCAGAGACCCAGTACTTC
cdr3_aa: CASSLGHQGAETQYF

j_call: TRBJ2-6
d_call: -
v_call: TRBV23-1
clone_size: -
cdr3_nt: TGCGCCAGCAGTTTACTCCGCTCTGGGGCCAACGTCCTGACTTTC
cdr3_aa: CASSLLRSGANVLTF

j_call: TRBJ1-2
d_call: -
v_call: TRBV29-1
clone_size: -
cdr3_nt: TGCAGGGTGCTAGGAGGGGGTCAAGATGGCTACACCTTC
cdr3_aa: CRVLGGGQDGYTF

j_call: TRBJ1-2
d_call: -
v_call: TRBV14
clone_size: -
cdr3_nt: TGTGCCAGCAGCCCGACAGCTTCGCGTGGCTACACCTTC
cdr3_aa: CASSPTASRGYTF

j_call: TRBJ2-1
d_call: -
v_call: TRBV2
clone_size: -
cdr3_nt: TGTGCCAGCAGCCCCCTTTCCTACAATGAGCAGTTCTTC
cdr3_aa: CASSPLSYNEQFF

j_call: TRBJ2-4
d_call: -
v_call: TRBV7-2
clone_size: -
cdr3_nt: TGTGCCAGCAGCTCCTTCGGGGGACGAGGGGACATTCAGTACTTC
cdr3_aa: CASSSFGGRGDIQYF

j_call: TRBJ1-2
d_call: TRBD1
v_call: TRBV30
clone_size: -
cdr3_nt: TGTGCCTGGAGTGCGACAGGGTTGATGACTGGCTACACCTTC
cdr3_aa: CAWSATGLMTGYTF

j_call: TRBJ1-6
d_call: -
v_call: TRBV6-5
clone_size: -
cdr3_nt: TGTGCCAGCAGTTACTCGCTCTCACAGGGAAATTCACCCCTCCACTTT
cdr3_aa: CASSYSLSQGNSPLHF

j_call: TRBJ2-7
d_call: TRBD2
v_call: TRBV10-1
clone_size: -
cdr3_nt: TGCGCCAGCAGTGATGGGACTAGCGGGTGGTGGCAGTACTTC
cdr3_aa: CASSDGTSGWWQYF

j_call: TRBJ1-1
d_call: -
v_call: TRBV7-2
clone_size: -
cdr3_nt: TGTGCCAGCAGCTTAGTGGTAGGGCTTATCAACACTGAAGCTTTCTTT
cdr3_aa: CASSLVVGLINTEAFF

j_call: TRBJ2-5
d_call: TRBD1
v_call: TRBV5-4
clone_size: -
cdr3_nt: TGTGCCAGCAGTTCGGACAGGGGAGGGACCCAGTACTTC
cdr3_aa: CASSSDRGGTQYF

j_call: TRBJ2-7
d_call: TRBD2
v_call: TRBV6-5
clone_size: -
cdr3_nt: TGTGCCAGCAGTTACTGGGGCAAGCGGGGGACCTACGAGCAGTACTTC
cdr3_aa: CASSYWGKRGTYEQYF

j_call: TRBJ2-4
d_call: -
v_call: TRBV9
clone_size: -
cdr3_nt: TGTGCCAGCAGCGTAGTGGGGGGCCCAGGCATTCAGTACTTC
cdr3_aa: CASSVVGGPGIQYF

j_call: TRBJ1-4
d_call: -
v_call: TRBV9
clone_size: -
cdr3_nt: TGTGCCAGCAGCGAGGGCAGACGACCAAATGAAAAACTGTTTTTT
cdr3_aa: CASSEGRRPNEKLFF

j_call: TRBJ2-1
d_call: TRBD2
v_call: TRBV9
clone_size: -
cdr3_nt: TGTGCCAGCAGCGTTAGCGGGAATCAGTACAATGAGCAGTTCTTC
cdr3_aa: CASSVSGNQYNEQFF

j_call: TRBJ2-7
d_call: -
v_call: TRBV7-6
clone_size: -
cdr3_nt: TGTGCCAGCAGCTTAGGTCTCTCCTTGGCCGAGCAGTACTTC
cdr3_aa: CASSLGLSLAEQYF

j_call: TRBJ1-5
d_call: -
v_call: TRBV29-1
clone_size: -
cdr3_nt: TGCAGCGTTGTATCCGTCCGTCATCAGCCCCAGCATTTT
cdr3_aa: CSVVSVRHQPQHF

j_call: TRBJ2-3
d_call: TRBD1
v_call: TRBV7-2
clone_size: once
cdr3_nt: TGTGCCACCTCGACAGGGGCGTACACAGATACGCAGTATTTT
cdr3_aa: CATSTGAYTDTQYF

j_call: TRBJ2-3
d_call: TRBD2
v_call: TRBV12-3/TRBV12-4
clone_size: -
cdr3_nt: TGTGCCAGCAGTTTCCTCATTAGCGGGAGGGGAGATACGCAGTATTTT
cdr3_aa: CASSFLISGRGDTQYF

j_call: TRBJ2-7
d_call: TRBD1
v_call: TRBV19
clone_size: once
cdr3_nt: TGTGCCAGTAGTATTTGGGAGGGACAGGGGTTGGACTACGAGCAGTACTTC
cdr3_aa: CASSIWEGQGLDYEQYF

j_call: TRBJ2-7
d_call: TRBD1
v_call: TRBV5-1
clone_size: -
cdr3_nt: TGCGCCAGCAGCTTGTCCTCCGACAGGGGGGGCGAGCAGTACTTC
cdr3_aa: CASSLSSDRGGEQYF

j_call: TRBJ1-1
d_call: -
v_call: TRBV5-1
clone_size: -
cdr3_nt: TGCGCCAGCAGCTTGAACCCCTCCGACACTGAAGCTTTCTTT
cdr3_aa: CASSLNPSDTEAFF

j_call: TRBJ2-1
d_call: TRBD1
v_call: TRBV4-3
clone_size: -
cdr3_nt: TGCGCCAGCAGCCAAGACAGGGGGCACAATGAGCAGTTCTTC
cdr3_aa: CASSQDRGHNEQFF

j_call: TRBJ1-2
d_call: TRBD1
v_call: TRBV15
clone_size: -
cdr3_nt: TGTGCCACCAGCAGACCCGGACAGGGTAACTATGGCTACACCTTC
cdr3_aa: CATSRPGQGNYGYTF

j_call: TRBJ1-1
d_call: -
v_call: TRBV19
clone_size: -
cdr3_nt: TGTGCCAGCGTGGGGACTGAAGCTTTCTTT
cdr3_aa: CASVGTEAFF

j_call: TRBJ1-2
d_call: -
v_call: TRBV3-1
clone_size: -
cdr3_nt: TGTGCCAGCAGCCAAGATCTTATGGGGTTGTATGGCTACACCTTC
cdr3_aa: CASSQDLMGLYGYTF

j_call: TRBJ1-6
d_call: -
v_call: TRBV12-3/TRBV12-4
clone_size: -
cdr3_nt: TGTGCCAGCAGTTTAAGGGGAAATTCACCCCTCCACTTT
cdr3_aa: CASSLRGNSPLHF

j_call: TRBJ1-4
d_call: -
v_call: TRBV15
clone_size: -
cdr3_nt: TGTGCCACCAGCAGACTCTACCGGGGCCAAGATGAAAAACTGTTTTTT
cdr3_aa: CATSRLYRGQDEKLFF

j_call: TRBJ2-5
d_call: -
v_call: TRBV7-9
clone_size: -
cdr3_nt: TGTGCCAGCAGCTTATGGGGTCAGCAAGAGACCCAGTACTTC
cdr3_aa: CASSLWGQQETQYF